Presented here are 21 T cell receptor beta chains from one specimen sequenced in a study of blood T cell repertoires in COVID-19. Here immunoSEQ multiplex PCR was the method, and the copy in TCRdb shows in-frame clones only, minus some. The sample has around 320,000 clones, approximately 88% seen once; the top ten hold approximately 6.6%. What was sequenced was peripheral blood. All receptors come from a woman aged 30 to 39 who had recovered from COVID-19.

This clone has just one count. V and J are TRBV7-9 and TRBJ1-2, with TRBD1 matching over 9 bases. In germline, CDR1 is SEHNR, CDR2 FQNEAQ (reference sequence). The CDR3 extends over 13 amino acids. V lost 5 bases and J lost 8; bases outside the gene matches: 6. CDR3 nucleotide sequence: TGTGCCAGCAGCCAAAGGACAGGGGAGGGCTACACCTTC. It is translated as CASSQRTGEGYTF.

This clone came up a few times. This sequence joins TRBV7-6 and TRBJ2-1; 8 bases are a match to TRBD1. The V gene's germline CDR1 is SGHVS and CDR2 FNYEAQ. Losses at the gene ends were 1 base for V and 7 bases for J; bases not matched to a gene: 0. The CDR3 sequence is 13 residues long. The CDR3 spells CASSLGTGNEQFF. In DNA form, the CDR3 reads TGTGCCAGCAGCTTAGGGACAGGGAATGAGCAGTTCTTC. Combining the CDR3 with reference TRBV7-6 and TRBJ2-1 gives the whole variable domain GAGVSQSPRYKVTKRGQDVALRCDPISGHVSLYWYRQALGQGPEFLTYFNYEAQQDKSGLPNDRFSAERPEGSISTLTIQRTEQRDSAMYRCASSLGTGNEQFFGPGTRLTVL.

The chain couples TRBV7-2 to TRBJ2-7; D possibly corresponds to TRBD1 (6 bases). CDR1 and CDR2 from the germline V gene are SGHTA and FQGNSA. The CDR3 runs to 14 residues. The V gene lost 3 bases and the J gene lost 3 bases, with 12 bases spanning the gap. CDR3 sequence reads: CASSFDRSYYEQYF. The DNA for the CDR3 is TGTGCCAGCAGCTTTGACAGGTCATACTACGAGCAGTACTTC.

This clone was detected only once. V is TRBV27 and J is TRBJ2-2; 9 positions agree with TRBD2. J lost 4 bases, V lost 2 bases, and 2 bases had no gene match. The CDR3 is 15 residues long. From germline, CDR1 is MNHEY and CDR2 SMNVEV (reference sequence). CDR3 sequence (DNA): TGTGCCAGCAGTTTACTGCGGGGGGGCACCGGGGAGCTGTTTTTT. As protein: CASSLLRGGTGELFF.

This chain joins TRBV5-4 and TRBJ2-7; D is perhaps TRBD2 (5 bases). Trimming took 3 bases from V and 0 from J, leaving 10 bases between them. CDR1 and CDR2 (germline): SGHNT, YYREEE (reference sequence). The CDR3 has 14 amino acids. The CDR3 spells CASSSPGGSYEQYF. CDR3 bases: TGTGCCAGCAGCTCCCCAGGAGGCTCCTACGAGCAGTACTTC.

The V and J genes are TRBV2 and TRBJ2-6; a weak D match, TRBD1 (6 bases). V lost 6 bases and J lost 1, with 10 bases in between. CDR1 and CDR2 (germline): SNHLY, FYNNEI. There are 15 residues in the CDR3. DNA of the CDR3: TGTGCCAGCAGCCGAACAGGGTCTGGGGCCAACGTCCTGACTTTC. It specifies CASSRTGSGANVLTF.

V gene TRBV25-1 combines with J gene TRBJ2-7; 9 bases map to TRBD1. V gave up 4 bases and J gave up 5 bases; unmatched junction bases: 9. Germline assignment: CDR1 MGHDK and CDR2 SYGVNS. The CDR3 sequence is 15 residues long. In DNA form, the CDR3 reads TGTGCCAGCAGTGTTGAGGACAGGGGTCCCCACGAGCAGTACTTC. Protein sequence: CASSVEDRGPHEQYF.

The chain couples TRBV28 to TRBJ1-5, with D uncertain. Trimming removed 3 bases at V and 2 bases at J, with 8 bases between. This CDR3 region has 14 residues. Germline V CDR1 and CDR2: MDHEN, SYDVKM. The CDR3 DNA follows: TGTGCCAGCAGTTTCGTGGGCGGCAATCAGCCCCAGCATTTT. Its translation: CASSFVGGNQPQHF.

J is TRBJ2-2 and V is TRBV4-3; D might be TRBD2 (6 bases). V was trimmed by 4 bases and J by 0 bases, leaving 21 bases between them. This CDR3 region has 19 residues. Germline CDR1 is LGHNA and CDR2 is YSLEER. This CDR3 is CASSRGTWGRSTNTGELFF. The CDR3 nucleotides are TGCGCCAGCAGCCGAGGGACTTGGGGACGTAGCACGAACACCGGGGAGCTGTTTTTT.

The rearrangement joins TRBV28 to TRBJ2-7; TRBD1 agrees at 7 bases. This CDR3 contains 14 residues. J gave up 1 base and V 8 bases, and 8 bases lay outside the gene matches. Germline CDR1 reads MDHEN; CDR2 reads SYDVKM. The CDR3 sequence is CASVWGRGSYEQYF. CDR3 bases: TGTGCCAGCGTCTGGGGCAGGGGGTCCTACGAGCAGTACTTC.

CDR3 DNA: TGTGCCAGCAGTGACGTGGCAGCAGGTGCCTACGAGCAGTACTTC. Translated: CASSDVAAGAYEQYF. The chain combines TRBV2 with TRBJ2-7; no clear D gene. Per the germline V gene, CDR1 is SNHLY and CDR2 is FYNNEI. This CDR3 contains 15 residues. V lost 3 bases and J 2 bases, leaving 14 bases between the germline ends.

This clone has a single count. The chain uses TRBV7-2 and TRBJ2-7; D is ambiguous. Germline V lookup: CDR1 SGHTA, CDR2 FQGNSA. V was trimmed by 3 bases and J by 0 bases, leaving 9 bases between them. The CDR3 runs to 14 residues. This chain's CDR3 is CASSFVPGSYEQYF. For the CDR3, the DNA is TGTGCCAGCAGCTTCGTGCCCGGCTCCTACGAGCAGTACTTC.

The chain has TRBV28 and TRBJ2-3; 11 bases align to TRBD2. Per the germline V gene, CDR1 is MDHEN and CDR2 is SYDVKM. V dropped 3 bases and J dropped 5; count of bases not matched to a gene: 10. The CDR3 has 17 residues. The CDR3 bases are TGTGCCAGCAGTTTCACAGTAGCGGGGGGGCCCAGAGATACGCAGTATTTT. Residues: CASSFTVAGGPRDTQYF.

The rearrangement uses TRBV4-1 and TRBJ1-1; possible D gene TRBD1, 6 bases. The CDR3 runs 17 residues. Trimming left V 4 bases short and J 1 base short, with 19 bases between. Germline V gene lookup returns CDR1 MGHRA and CDR2 YSYEKL. The CDR3 reads CASSLYSTGRANTEAFF. The CDR3 region has the DNA TGCGCCAGCAGCCTTTATTCCACAGGGAGGGCGAACACTGAAGCTTTCTTT.

The chain couples TRBV7-8 to TRBJ2-7; 7 positions agree with TRBD1. V gave up 1 base and J gave up 0 bases; unmatched junction bases: 3. CDR3 length: 15 residues. In germline, CDR1 is SGHVS, CDR2 FQNEAQ. The CDR3: CASSLGQGPSYEQYF. CDR3 in DNA: TGTGCCAGCAGCTTAGGACAGGGACCCTCCTACGAGCAGTACTTC. The full variable domain, completed using reference TRBV7-8 and TRBJ2-7, is GAGVSQSPRYKVAKRGQDVALRCDPISGHVSLFWYQQALGQGPEFLTYFQNEAQLDKSGLPSDRFFAERPEGSVSTLKIQRTQQEDSAVYLCASSLGQGPSYEQYFGPGTRLTVT.

The chain has TRBV2 and TRBJ1-2; 8 bases are a match to TRBD1. Trimming cost V 6 bases and J 2 bases; bases outside gene matches: 8. The CDR3 runs 15 residues. Germline CDR1 is SNHLY and CDR2 is FYNNEI. This chain's CDR3 is CASSDDRGPNYGYTF. The CDR3 nucleotides are TGTGCCAGCAGCGACGACAGGGGACCCAACTATGGCTACACCTTC.

V is TRBV15 and J is TRBJ1-2; D might be TRBD1 (5 bases). This CDR3 region has 15 residues. The germline gives CDR1 LNHNV, CDR2 YYDKDF (reference sequence). V lost 1 base, J lost 6 bases, and 15 bases lay in between. The CDR3 DNA follows: TGTGCCACCAGCAGAGTAAAGGACACATCGGATGGCTACACCTTC. This codes for CATSRVKDTSDGYTF.

DNA for the CDR3: TGTGCCAGCAGCCTCCTTCCCGGGGGTAACACCGGGGAGCTGTTTTTT. Protein sequence: CASSLLPGGNTGELFF. The chain links TRBV9 to TRBJ2-2, with D possibly matching TRBD2 (6 bases). The CDR3 spans 16 residues. The V end was cut by 4 bases, the J end by 2 bases, with 15 bases between. In germline, CDR1 is SGDLS, CDR2 YYNGEE.

This rearrangement joins TRBV11-2 to TRBJ2-7; 8 nucleotides align to TRBD1. Germline lookup yields CDR1 SGHAT and CDR2 FQNNGV. The ends lost 5 bases at V and 5 bases at J; junction bases unmatched: 5. The CDR3 is 13 amino acids. The CDR3 sequence: CASSQGQGHEQYF. As DNA, the CDR3 is TGTGCCAGCAGCCAAGGACAGGGCCACGAGCAGTACTTC.

J is TRBJ1-1 and V is TRBV30, with unresolved D. V shed 5 bases and J shed 4 bases, with 17 bases lying between them. The germline V gene has CDR1 GTSNPN and CDR2 SVGIG (reference sequence). This CDR3 is 14 amino acids long. This CDR3 reads CAWVRERRGTEAFF. The DNA for the CDR3 is TGTGCCTGGGTCCGTGAGAGACGGGGCACTGAAGCTTTCTTT. Combining the CDR3 with reference TRBV30 and TRBJ1-1 gives the whole variable domain SQTIHQWPATLVQPVGSPLSLECTVEGTSNPNLYWYRQAAGRGLQLLFYSVGIGQISSEVPQNLSASRPQDRQFILSSKKLLLSDSGFYLCAWVRERRGTEAFFGQGTRLTVV.

This sequence joins TRBV3-1 (or the pseudogene TRBV3-2) and TRBJ1-6, with no clear D. The CDR3 consists of 16 residues. With 1 base removed from V and 8 bases from J, the gap between germline ends came to 15 bases. Germline V gives CDR1 LGHDT, CDR2 YNNKEL (reference sequence). The CDR3 DNA is TGTGCCAGCAGCCAAGGAGGGTGGTACGTTGATTCACCCCTCCACTTT. This codes for CASSQGGWYVDSPLHF.